A selection of T cell receptor beta chains follows, all from one sample in a study of post-analysis software for immune sequencing data. One entry per CDR3 protein results from TCRdb running MiXCR on the PCR reads. Altogether 350,000 to 500,000 distinct CDR3 sequences are present, approximately 38% being singletons, with the ten largest covering 7.5% to 8.5%. Material for sequencing was blood. The receptors were gathered from a girl aged 2-10 years with multiple sclerosis. Both conserved end residues are part of each CDR3. D genes are given only for firm matches. The size entry is marked missing in some rows and otherwise reads once, few, many or a size class.

size: few; J: TRBJ2-3; V: TRBV4-1; D: TRBD2; DNA: TGCGCCAGCAGCCAGGCAGCACTAGCGGGAGCAGATACGCAGTATTTT; CDR3: CASSQAALAGADTQYF
size: NA; J: TRBJ2-1; V: TRBV5-1; D: TRBD2; DNA: TGCGCCAGCAGCCCCGGGACTAGCGGGGGGGAGCAGTTCTTC; CDR3: CASSPGTSGGEQFF
size: NA; J: TRBJ2-5; V: TRBV5-1; D: NA; DNA: TGCGCCAGCAGCGAAATGGGACTTCAAGAGACCCAGTACTTC; CDR3: CASSEMGLQETQYF
size: NA; J: TRBJ2-3; V: TRBV5-1; D: TRBD1; DNA: TGCGCCAGCAGCTGGACAGGCATAACAGATACGCAGTATTTT; CDR3: CASSWTGITDTQYF
size: NA; J: TRBJ1-5; V: TRBV4-1; D: NA; DNA: TGCGCCAGCAGCCACATACAAGGATCGGGACAGCCCCAGCATTTT; CDR3: CASSHIQGSGQPQHF
size: few; J: TRBJ2-1; V: TRBV27; D: TRBD1; DNA: TGTGCCAGCAGTTTAACAGGGGGCGGCCACAATGAGCAGTTCTTC; CDR3: CASSLTGGGHNEQFF
size: NA; J: TRBJ2-7; V: TRBV7-9; D: TRBD2; DNA: TGTACCAGCAGCTTAGGCCTAGCGGGATTAACCTCCTACGAGCAGTACTTC; CDR3: CTSSLGLAGLTSYEQYF
size: few; J: TRBJ1-5; V: TRBV15; D: NA; DNA: TGTGCCACCAGCAGAGTCGAGGGGCTTCAGCCCCAGCATTTT; CDR3: CATSRVEGLQPQHF
size: few; J: TRBJ2-7; V: TRBV7-2; D: TRBD2; DNA: TGTGCCAGCAGCTTAGAACTAGCGGGCTACCCTTACGAGCAGTACTTC; CDR3: CASSLELAGYPYEQYF
size: few; J: TRBJ2-7; V: TRBV6-2/TRBV6-3; D: NA; DNA: TGTGCCAGCTCTCCGGGGAACTACGAGCAGTACTTC; CDR3: CASSPGNYEQYF
size: NA; J: TRBJ2-3; V: TRBV20-1; D: NA; DNA: TGCAGTGCTAGAGCCCCTGGGGCTAGCGACAGCACAGATACGCAGTATTTT; CDR3: CSARAPGASDSTDTQYF
size: few; J: TRBJ2-3; V: TRBV24-1; D: NA; DNA: TGTGCCACCAGTGGGGGGGACAGCCCGACAGATACGCAGTATTTT; CDR3: CATSGGDSPTDTQYF
size: NA; J: TRBJ2-7; V: TRBV6-5; D: NA; DNA: TGTGCCAGCAGTTACGGCCGGGACGGCTACGAGCAGTACTTC; CDR3: CASSYGRDGYEQYF
size: NA; J: TRBJ2-1; V: TRBV7-6; D: TRBD2; DNA: TGTGCCAGCAGCTTAGGGGGACTAGCGGGAGTTGGTGAGCAGTTCTTC; CDR3: CASSLGGLAGVGEQFF
size: many; J: TRBJ2-1; V: TRBV29-1; D: NA; DNA: TGCAGCGGCCTGGGGTACAATGAGCAGTTCTTC; CDR3: CSGLGYNEQFF
size: NA; J: TRBJ1-1; V: TRBV20-1; D: NA; DNA: TGCAGTGCTAGAGGCAGGGGTGGATTTATGAACACTGAAGCTTTCTTT; CDR3: CSARGRGGFMNTEAFF
size: few; J: TRBJ2-1; V: TRBV20-1; D: TRBD2; DNA: TGCAGTGCTCCCACTAGCGGAGACCAATACAATGAGCAGTTCTTC; CDR3: CSAPTSGDQYNEQFF
size: NA; J: TRBJ2-7; V: TRBV18; D: NA; DNA: TGTGCCAGCTCACCGGACAGCAGCTCCTACGAGCAGTACTTC; CDR3: CASSPDSSSYEQYF
size: once; J: TRBJ2-1; V: TRBV29-1; D: TRBD2; DNA: TGCAGCGTTGAGGGTCTAGCGGGGGTCCTCTCCCACAATGAGCAGTTCTTC; CDR3: CSVEGLAGVLSHNEQFF
size: NA; J: TRBJ1-2; V: TRBV3-1; D: NA; DNA: TGTGCCAGCAGCCAAGAAGGGTATAGGGATGGCTACACCTTC; CDR3: CASSQEGYRDGYTF
size: few; J: TRBJ2-3; V: TRBV28; D: NA; DNA: TGTGCCAGCGGGGTCCAGGGACCTCTCACAGATACGCAGTATTTT; CDR3: CASGVQGPLTDTQYF
size: few; J: TRBJ2-3; V: TRBV6-5; D: TRBD2; DNA: TGTGCCAGCAGGACACTAGCGGACCGCACAGATACGCAGTATTTT; CDR3: CASRTLADRTDTQYF
size: few; J: TRBJ2-1; V: TRBV4-1; D: TRBD2; DNA: TGCGCCAGCAGCCAACCCCGGGGGGGCTACAATGAGCAGTTCTTC; CDR3: CASSQPRGGYNEQFF
size: few; J: TRBJ1-4; V: TRBV12-3/TRBV12-4; D: NA; DNA: TGTGCCAGCAGTTTTGCTGGAGGGGACGAAAAACTGTTTTTT; CDR3: CASSFAGGDEKLFF
size: NA; J: TRBJ1-6; V: TRBV9; D: NA; DNA: TGTGCCAGCAGCCCAGCACCAGCCTCTTATAATTCACCCCTCCACTTT; CDR3: CASSPAPASYNSPLHF
size: NA; J: TRBJ2-1; V: TRBV5-1; D: TRBD1; DNA: TGCGCCAGCAGCTTGGGGTCCGGGACAGGGTGGAACAATGAGCAGTTCTTC; CDR3: CASSLGSGTGWNNEQFF
size: NA; J: TRBJ1-2; V: TRBV12-3/TRBV12-4; D: NA; DNA: TGTGTCAGCAGTCGTGGGGACGGGGGCTACACCTTC; CDR3: CVSSRGDGGYTF
size: NA; J: TRBJ2-1; V: TRBV13; D: NA; DNA: TGTGCCAGCAAAACCCAGGGGCTTCCCTACAATGAGCAGTTCTTC; CDR3: CASKTQGLPYNEQFF
size: NA; J: TRBJ1-5; V: TRBV10-3; D: TRBD1; DNA: TGTGCCATCCGAGGGGGAACAGGGGAATATCAGCCCCAGCATTTT; CDR3: CAIRGGTGEYQPQHF
size: NA; J: TRBJ2-5; V: TRBV10-3; D: TRBD2; DNA: TGTGCCGTCAGCTTAGCGGGGGTGGGTTTCGAGACCCAGTACTTC; CDR3: CAVSLAGVGFETQYF
size: NA; J: TRBJ2-3; V: TRBV3-1; D: NA; DNA: TGTGCCAGCAGCCACGGCTCGGGGCGCTCTAGCACAGATACGCAGTATTTT; CDR3: CASSHGSGRSSTDTQYF
size: NA; J: TRBJ2-7; V: TRBV5-1; D: TRBD2; DNA: TGCGCCAGCAGCTTGTTGTGGACTAGCGTCCCCTACGAGCAGTACTTC; CDR3: CASSLLWTSVPYEQYF
size: NA; J: TRBJ1-2; V: TRBV25-1; D: TRBD1; DNA: TGTGCCAGCAGTGCCGGGACAGGGGAGGGCTATGACTACACCTTC; CDR3: CASSAGTGEGYDYTF
size: NA; J: TRBJ1-4; V: TRBV12-3/TRBV12-4; D: TRBD1; DNA: TGTGCCAGCAGTCCGGGGACAGGGGAGGAAAAACTGTTTTTT; CDR3: CASSPGTGEEKLFF
size: NA; J: TRBJ2-4; V: TRBV21-1; D: NA; DNA: TGTGCCAGCAGCAAAGCGGAGGGAAGGGTCTCCAAAAACATTCAGTACTTC; CDR3: CASSKAEGRVSKNIQYF
size: NA; J: TRBJ2-3; V: TRBV7-3; D: TRBD2; DNA: TGTGCCAGCAGCTTTGCTAGCGGGTTGTTGAGCACAGATACGCAGTATTTT; CDR3: CASSFASGLLSTDTQYF
size: NA; J: TRBJ1-1; V: TRBV7-9; D: NA; DNA: TGTGCCAGCAGCTTTATGACTACTGAAGCTTTCTTT; CDR3: CASSFMTTEAFF
size: NA; J: TRBJ1-1; V: TRBV12-3/TRBV12-4; D: NA; DNA: TGTGCCAGCACCAAAAAGCAACTTGGTCAGCCGAGTGGGTTTTTTGTTGAAGCTTTCTTT; CDR3: CASTKKQLGQPSGFFVEAFF
size: NA; J: TRBJ2-7; V: TRBV29-1; D: NA; DNA: TGCAGCGTTTTGACGGTGCGGTACCCCACCTACGAGCAGTACTTC; CDR3: CSVLTVRYPTYEQYF
size: NA; J: TRBJ2-5; V: TRBV7-6; D: NA; DNA: TGTGCCAGCAGCTTAGCTTTAGGACAGCAAGAGACCCAGTACTTC; CDR3: CASSLALGQQETQYF
size: NA; J: TRBJ2-7; V: TRBV20-1; D: TRBD2; DNA: TGCAGTGCTCGTAGCGGGTACTCCTACGAGCAGTACTTC; CDR3: CSARSGYSYEQYF
size: NA; J: TRBJ2-3; V: TRBV5-1; D: NA; DNA: TGCGCCAGCAGCTTGTCCCCCTTCCCCACAGATACGCAGTATTTT; CDR3: CASSLSPFPTDTQYF
size: NA; J: TRBJ1-2; V: TRBV6-5; D: TRBD1; DNA: TGTGCCAGCAGTTCTGATCACAGGGGGAGCTATGGCTACACCTTC; CDR3: CASSSDHRGSYGYTF
size: few; J: TRBJ2-1; V: TRBV5-6; D: TRBD2; DNA: TGTGCCAGCAGCTCCCTAGCGGGAGACGATGAGCAGTTCTTC; CDR3: CASSSLAGDDEQFF
size: NA; J: TRBJ2-7; V: TRBV28; D: NA; DNA: TGTGCCAGCAGTTTTGAATTAGACAGCGATTCCTACGAGCAGTACTTC; CDR3: CASSFELDSDSYEQYF
size: few; J: TRBJ1-5; V: TRBV7-2; D: TRBD1; DNA: TGTGCCAGCAGCTTACTCGACAGGGGAGATCAGCCCCAGCATTTT; CDR3: CASSLLDRGDQPQHF
size: NA; J: TRBJ2-5; V: TRBV28; D: TRBD2; DNA: TGTGCCGGCAGTTTAACCCCTAGCGGGAGGGCTCAAGAGACCCAGTACTTC; CDR3: CAGSLTPSGRAQETQYF
size: NA; J: TRBJ2-1; V: TRBV12-3/TRBV12-4; D: NA; DNA: TGTGCCAGCAGTAGCATTAGAAAGCCCTCCTACAATGAGCAGTTCTTC; CDR3: CASSSIRKPSYNEQFF
size: few; J: TRBJ2-7; V: TRBV20-1; D: TRBD1; DNA: TGCAGTGCTACTCTTGCTCCAGGGGGTACCTACGAGCAGTACTTC; CDR3: CSATLAPGGTYEQYF
size: NA; J: TRBJ2-1; V: TRBV2; D: TRBD1; DNA: TGTGCCAGCAGTGACTTAGAGGGGGCTGTTCTTAACAATGAGCAGTTCTTC; CDR3: CASSDLEGAVLNNEQFF
size: once; J: TRBJ2-7; V: TRBV6-1; D: NA; DNA: TGTGCCAGCAGTGAAGTCGGGCAAGGTTTGTACGGGCAGTACTTC; CDR3: CASSEVGQGLYGQYF
size: NA; J: TRBJ2-7; V: TRBV18; D: NA; DNA: TGTGCCAGCTCCCCTCCTCTAGCGACCCCACCTTCCTACGAGCAGTACTTC; CDR3: CASSPPLATPPSYEQYF
size: few; J: TRBJ2-7; V: TRBV6-5; D: NA; DNA: TGTGCCAGCAGTCCCCCGGGGCCCTACGAGCAGTACTTC; CDR3: CASSPPGPYEQYF